This T cell receptor beta chain is drawn from a study of OX40 agonist ivuxolimab in advanced cancers. Looking at the study overall: Prior therapy, whether anti-PD-1, anti-PD-L1 or anti-CTLA-4, was allowed, and 40% had some.

Trimming removed 5 bases from V and 4 bases from J; junction bases left unmatched: 8. Germline CDR1 and CDR2: ENHRY and SYGVKD. The CDR3 has 15 residues. Patients were excluded for autoimmune disease history or systemic immunosuppression. Repertoires were generated with immunoSEQ multiplex PCR, while TCRdb's copy carries only in-frame clones and drops some. The data show 80,000 to 100,000 clones, roughly 89% seen once. This chain joins TRBV10-3 and TRBJ2-1, with 7 bases that match TRBD2. This clonotype was obtained from an adult with an advanced solid tumor such as melanoma, head and neck, liver or kidney cancer. Source: CD4+ or CD8+ T cells sorted from blood, taken in a trial of the OX40 agonist ivuxolimab. CDR3 loop: CAISTSGGDYNEQFF. DNA of the CDR3: TGTGCCATCAGTACTAGTGGGGGGGATTACAATGAGCAGTTCTTC.